The sequence of this TCR beta chain was determined in a study of blood T cell repertoires in COVID-19. Only in-frame clones appear in the TCRdb table, and some are missing; sequencing was by immunoSEQ multiplex PCR. There are about 140,000 clones in the sample; 76% occur only once, and 4.5% lies in the top ten. Germline V gene sequence: CDR1 SNHLY, CDR2 FYNNEI. J gave up 1 base and V 7 bases, and 9 bases lay outside the gene matches. The CDR3 has 16 residues. This TCR derives from a woman older than 75 with active or convalescent COVID-19. The chain combines TRBV2 with TRBJ1-3; TRBD1 agrees at 8 bases. Sequenced: peripheral blood. CDR3 DNA sequence: TGTGCCAGCAAGAGGACAGGGACCATATCTGGAAACACCATATATTTT. Its protein is CASKRTGTISGNTIYF.